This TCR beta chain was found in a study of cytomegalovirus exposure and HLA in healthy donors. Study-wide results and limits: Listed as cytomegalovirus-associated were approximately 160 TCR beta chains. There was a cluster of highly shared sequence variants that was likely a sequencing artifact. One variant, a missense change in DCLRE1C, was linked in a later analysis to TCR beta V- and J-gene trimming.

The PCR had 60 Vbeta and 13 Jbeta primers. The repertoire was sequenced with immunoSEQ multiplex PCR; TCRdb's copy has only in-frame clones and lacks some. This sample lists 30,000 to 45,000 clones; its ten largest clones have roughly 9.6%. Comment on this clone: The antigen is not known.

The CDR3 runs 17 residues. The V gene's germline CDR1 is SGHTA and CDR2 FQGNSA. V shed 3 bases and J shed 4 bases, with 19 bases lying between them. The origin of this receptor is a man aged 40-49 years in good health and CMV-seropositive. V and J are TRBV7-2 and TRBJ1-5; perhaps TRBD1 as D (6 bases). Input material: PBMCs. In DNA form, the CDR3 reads TGTGCCAGCAGCTTTGGGGGGGCCAAGGGTAGTAATCAGCCCCAGCATTTT. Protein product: CASSFGGAKGSNQPQHF. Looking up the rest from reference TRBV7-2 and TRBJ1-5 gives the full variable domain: GAGVSQSPSNKVTEKGKDVELRCDPISGHTALYWYRQSLGQGLEFLIYFQGNSAPDKSGLPSDRFSAERTGGSVSTLTIQRTQQEDSAVYLCASSFGGAKGSNQPQHFGDGTRLSIL.